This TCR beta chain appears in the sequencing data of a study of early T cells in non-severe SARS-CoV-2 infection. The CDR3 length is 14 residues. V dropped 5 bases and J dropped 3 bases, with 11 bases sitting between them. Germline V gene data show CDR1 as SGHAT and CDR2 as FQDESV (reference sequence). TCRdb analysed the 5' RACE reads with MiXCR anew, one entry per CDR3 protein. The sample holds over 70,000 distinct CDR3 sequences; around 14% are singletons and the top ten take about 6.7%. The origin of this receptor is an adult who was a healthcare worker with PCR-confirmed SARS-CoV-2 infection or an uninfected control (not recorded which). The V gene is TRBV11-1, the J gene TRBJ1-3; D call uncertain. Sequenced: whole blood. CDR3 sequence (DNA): TGTGCCAGCAGCCAAGGTGGATTTGGAAACACCATATATTTT. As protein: CASSQGGFGNTIYF.